This is a list of T cell receptor beta chains from one sample in a study of blood T cell repertoires in COVID-19. Produced via immunoSEQ multiplex PCR; TCRdb's table is partial and in-frame only. Of about 98,000 clones listed, around 80% were seen once; the top ten hold around a quarter. The sequenced sample consisted of peripheral blood. The receptor set was obtained from a man aged 70 or older with acute or convalescent COVID-19. CDR3s include the opening cysteine and the closing phenylalanine or tryptophan. The D gene is left open where the match is weak. Rows may omit the clone size; those that give it use once, few, many or a size class.

J: TRBJ2-3; length: 16; size: .; D: .; V: TRBV9; CDR3: CASSRRSEGVTDTQYF; DNA: TGTGCCAGCAGCCGTAGGTCTGAGGGGGTCACAGATACGCAGTATTTT
J: TRBJ2-3; length: 16; size: .; D: TRBD2; V: TRBV29-1; CDR3: CSVDGTSGTSTDTQYF; DNA: TGCAGCGTTGACGGGACTAGCGGGACTAGCACAGATACGCAGTATTTT
J: TRBJ1-2; length: 16; size: .; D: .; V: TRBV9; CDR3: CASSGQQGSRGYGYTF; DNA: TGTGCCAGCAGCGGACAACAGGGCTCCAGAGGCTATGGCTACACCTTC
J: TRBJ2-1; length: 16; size: once; D: TRBD2; V: TRBV29-1; CDR3: CSVEGVAGGYYNEQFF; DNA: TGCAGCGTTGAGGGCGTGGCGGGAGGGTATTACAATGAGCAGTTCTTC
J: TRBJ2-2; length: 23; size: .; D: TRBD2; V: TRBV9; CDR3: CASSARGTSGRAGPPLNTGELFF; DNA: TGTGCCAGCAGCGCCAGGGGGACTAGCGGGAGAGCGGGGCCCCCCCTCAACACCGGGGAGCTGTTTTTT
J: TRBJ2-5; length: 14; size: once; D: .; V: TRBV14; CDR3: CASSQDVRGETQYF; DNA: TGTGCCAGCAGCCAAGATGTGCGGGGAGAGACCCAGTACTTC
J: TRBJ2-5; length: 14; size: .; D: TRBD2; V: TRBV14; CDR3: CASSQDWREETQYF; DNA: TGTGCCAGCAGCCAAGATTGGCGGGAGGAGACCCAGTACTTC
J: TRBJ1-3; length: 15; size: .; D: TRBD1; V: TRBV25-1; CDR3: CASSPTGGWGNTIYF; DNA: TGTGCCAGCAGTCCGACAGGGGGCTGGGGAAACACCATATATTTT
J: TRBJ1-4; length: 15; size: .; D: TRBD1; V: TRBV4-2; CDR3: CASSQERQGVVGLFF; DNA: TGTGCCAGCAGCCAAGAGAGACAGGGGGTAGTTGGACTGTTTTTT
J: TRBJ1-6; length: 16; size: .; D: .; V: TRBV9; CDR3: CASSVRGDINNSPLHF; DNA: TGTGCCAGCAGCGTCCGGGGGGACATAAATAATTCACCCCTCCACTTT
J: TRBJ2-1; length: 18; size: .; D: TRBD2; V: TRBV9; CDR3: CASSVEPPSAGGYNEQFF; DNA: TGTGCCAGCAGCGTAGAACCCCCCTCGGCGGGAGGGTACAATGAGCAGTTCTTC
J: TRBJ2-1; length: 13; size: .; D: .; V: TRBV28; CDR3: CAGAQGTYNEQFF; DNA: TGTGCTGGGGCGCAGGGGACGTACAATGAGCAGTTCTTC
J: TRBJ2-6; length: 16; size: few; D: .; V: TRBV10-3; CDR3: CAISEWGRGGANVLTF; DNA: TGTGCCATCAGTGAGTGGGGGCGAGGTGGGGCCAACGTCCTGACTTTC
J: TRBJ2-3; length: 14; size: .; D: TRBD1; V: TRBV19; CDR3: CASSPGQVADTQYF; DNA: TGTGCCAGTAGTCCTGGACAGGTCGCAGATACGCAGTATTTT
J: TRBJ2-5; length: 16; size: .; D: .; V: TRBV11-2; CDR3: CASSRSPRGIQETQYF; DNA: TGTGCCAGCAGCCGATCTCCTCGGGGGATCCAAGAGACCCAGTACTTC
J: TRBJ2-1; length: 15; size: .; D: TRBD2; V: TRBV7-9; CDR3: CASSLGASGYNEQFF; DNA: TGTGCCAGCAGCCTAGGCGCTAGCGGGTACAATGAGCAGTTCTTC
J: TRBJ2-3; length: 18; size: .; D: TRBD2; V: TRBV28; CDR3: CASSLWASGTPSTDTQYF; DNA: TGTGCCAGCAGTTTATGGGCTAGCGGGACCCCTAGCACAGATACGCAGTATTTT
J: TRBJ2-1; length: 16; size: few; D: TRBD2; V: TRBV18; CDR3: CASSPPGTSLYNEQFF; DNA: TGTGCCAGCTCACCACCCGGGACTAGCCTCTACAATGAGCAGTTCTTC
J: TRBJ2-1; length: 17; size: .; D: TRBD2; V: TRBV28; CDR3: CASRVTSGDRLINEQFF; DNA: TGTGCCAGCAGGGTCACTAGCGGAGACCGTCTAATCAATGAGCAGTTCTTC
J: TRBJ2-7; length: 18; size: .; D: TRBD2; V: TRBV4-2; CDR3: CASSQGLAGGGGSYEQYF; DNA: TGTGCCAGCAGCCAAGGACTAGCGGGAGGGGGGGGATCCTACGAGCAGTACTTC
J: TRBJ1-6; length: 15; size: .; D: TRBD1; V: TRBV18; CDR3: CASSRDRAENSPLHF; DNA: TGTGCCAGCTCCCGGGACAGGGCTGAGAATTCACCCCTCCACTTT
J: TRBJ2-7; length: 17; size: .; D: .; V: TRBV19; CDR3: CASSIDLVTSLPYEQYF; DNA: TGTGCCAGTAGTATAGATCTGGTAACTAGCTTGCCTTACGAGCAGTACTTC
J: TRBJ2-2; length: 14; size: few; D: .; V: TRBV4-2; CDR3: CASSGSSRGGELFF; DNA: TGTGCCAGCAGTGGGAGTAGCCGTGGCGGGGAGCTGTTTTTT
J: TRBJ2-3; length: 14; size: .; D: .; V: TRBV7-8; CDR3: CASSLATGSTDKNF; DNA: TGTGCCAGCAGCTTAGCCACAGGGAGCACAGATAAGAATTTT
J: TRBJ1-1; length: 15; size: .; D: .; V: TRBV20-1; CDR3: CSASRGPPEDTEAFF; DNA: TGCAGTGCTAGTCGCGGACCTCCGGAGGACACTGAAGCTTTCTTT
J: TRBJ1-5; length: 16; size: .; D: TRBD1; V: TRBV18; CDR3: CASSPPATGGVQPQHF; DNA: TGTGCCAGCTCACCTCCGGCGACAGGGGGAGTTCAGCCCCAGCATTTT
J: TRBJ2-7; length: 14; size: .; D: TRBD2; V: TRBV4-1; CDR3: CASSLTSGIYEQYF; DNA: TGCGCCAGCAGCCTGACCAGCGGGATTTACGAGCAGTACTTC
J: TRBJ2-7; length: 18; size: .; D: TRBD2; V: TRBV5-6; CDR3: CASSLGRVFALAGNEQYF; DNA: TGTGCCAGCAGCTTGGGAAGGGTATTTGCGCTAGCGGGCAACGAGCAGTACTTC
J: TRBJ1-5; length: 17; size: .; D: TRBD1; V: TRBV27; CDR3: CASSPRTGGFSNQPQHF; DNA: TGTGCCAGCAGTCCCCGGACAGGGGGCTTTAGCAATCAGCCCCAGCATTTT
J: TRBJ2-6; length: 13; size: .; D: .; V: TRBV6-5; CDR3: CAVAGAGANVLTF; DNA: TGTGCTGTGGCGGGCGCTGGGGCCAACGTCCTGACTTTC
J: TRBJ1-3; length: 15; size: .; D: TRBD1; V: TRBV3-1/TRBV3-2; CDR3: CASTDRAFSGNTIYF; DNA: TGTGCCAGCACGGACAGGGCCTTCTCTGGAAACACCATATATTTT
J: TRBJ2-7; length: 15; size: few; D: .; V: TRBV2; CDR3: CASSDVRMGAYEQYF; DNA: TGTGCCAGCAGTGATGTCCGGATGGGGGCTTACGAGCAGTACTTC
J: TRBJ1-2; length: 15; size: .; D: .; V: TRBV7-9; CDR3: CASSLVTPRGYGYTF; DNA: TGTGCCAGCAGCTTAGTAACCCCCCGGGGCTATGGCTACACCTTC
J: TRBJ2-1; length: 16; size: .; D: TRBD1; V: TRBV5-6; CDR3: CASSHPGQGTYNEQFF; DNA: TGTGCCAGCAGCCACCCGGGACAGGGGACCTACAATGAGCAGTTCTTC
J: TRBJ1-4; length: 11; size: once; D: .; V: TRBV28; CDR3: CASSKQIELFF; DNA: TGTGCCAGCAGTAAACAGATTGAACTGTTTTTT
J: TRBJ2-2; length: 18; size: .; D: TRBD2; V: TRBV3-1/TRBV3-2; CDR3: CASSPGLAGGPGGGELFF; DNA: TGTGCCAGCAGCCCGGGACTAGCGGGAGGCCCCGGGGGCGGGGAGCTGTTTTTT
J: TRBJ2-7; length: 19; size: .; D: TRBD1; V: TRBV28; CDR3: CASSLTRDSNQAESYEQYF; DNA: TGTGCCAGCAGTTTGACCAGGGACAGCAACCAAGCCGAATCCTACGAGCAGTACTTC
J: TRBJ2-3; length: 15; size: few; D: .; V: TRBV2; CDR3: CASSAGNPGSDTQYF; DNA: TGTGCCAGCAGTGCGGGGAACCCCGGGTCAGATACGCAGTATTTT
J: TRBJ1-1; length: 14; size: .; D: .; V: TRBV5-1; CDR3: CASTPGTLNTEAFF; DNA: TGCGCCAGCACTCCCGGGACATTGAACACTGAAGCTTTCTTT
J: TRBJ2-2; length: 14; size: .; D: .; V: TRBV5-1; CDR3: CASSLEGTAGELFF; DNA: TGCGCCAGCAGCTTGGAAGGGACTGCCGGGGAGCTGTTTTTT
J: TRBJ2-5; length: 14; size: .; D: .; V: TRBV11-1; CDR3: CASSQQGRKETQYF; DNA: TGTGCCAGCAGCCAACAGGGTAGGAAGGAGACCCAGTACTTC